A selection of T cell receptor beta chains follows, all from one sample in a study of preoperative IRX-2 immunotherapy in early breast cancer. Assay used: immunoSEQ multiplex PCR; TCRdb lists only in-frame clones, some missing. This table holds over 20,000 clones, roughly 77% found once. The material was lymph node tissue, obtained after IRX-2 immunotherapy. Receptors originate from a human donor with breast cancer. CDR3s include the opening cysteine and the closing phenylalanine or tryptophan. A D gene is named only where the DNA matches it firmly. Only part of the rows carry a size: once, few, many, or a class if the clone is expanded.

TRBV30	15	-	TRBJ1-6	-	CAGGRGGTENSPLHF	TGTGCCGGCGGTCGTGGGGGGACGGAAAATTCACCCCTCCACTTT
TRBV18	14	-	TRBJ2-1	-	CASSQDASYNEQFF	TGTGCCAGCTCACAGGACGCCTCCTACAATGAGCAGTTCTTC
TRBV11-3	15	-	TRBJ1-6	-	CASSLQVGGYSPLHF	TGTGCCAGCAGCTTACAGGTCGGGGGGTATTCACCCCTCCACTTT
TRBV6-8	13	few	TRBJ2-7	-	CASSPQRIGEQYF	TGTGCCAGCAGTCCTCAGAGGATTGGCGAGCAGTACTTC
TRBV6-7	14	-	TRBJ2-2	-	CALKPGVNTGELFF	TGTGCCTTAAAGCCCGGGGTCAACACCGGGGAGCTGTTTTTT
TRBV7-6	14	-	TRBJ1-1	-	CASSRGGVNTEAFF	TGTGCCAGCAGCCGGGGAGGGGTTAACACTGAAGCTTTCTTT
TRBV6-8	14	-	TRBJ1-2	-	CASSYSTGGYGYTF	TGTGCCAGCAGTTACTCAACCGGGGGGTATGGCTACACCTTC
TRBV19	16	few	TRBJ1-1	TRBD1	CASSPSTGARGTEAFF	TGTGCCAGTAGTCCTTCGACAGGGGCTAGGGGCACTGAAGCTTTCTTT
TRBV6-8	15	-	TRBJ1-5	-	CASSYAGAVNQPQHF	TGTGCCAGCAGTTACGCAGGGGCTGTAAATCAGCCCCAGCATTTT
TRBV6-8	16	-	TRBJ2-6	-	CASSALGSSGANVLTF	TGTGCCAGCAGTGCCCTGGGTTCCTCTGGGGCCAACGTCCTGACTTTC
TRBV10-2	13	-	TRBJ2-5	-	CASSEGGAQTQYF	TGCGCCAGCAGTGAGGGGGGGGCGCAGACCCAGTACTTC
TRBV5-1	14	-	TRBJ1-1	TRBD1	CASSHRQGDTEAFF	TGCGCCAGCAGTCATAGGCAGGGGGACACTGAAGCTTTCTTT
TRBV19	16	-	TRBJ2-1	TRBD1	CASSPRQGAFYNEQFF	TGTGCCAGTAGTCCGAGACAGGGGGCCTTCTACAATGAGCAGTTCTTC
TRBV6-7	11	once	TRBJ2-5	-	CASSYWGTQYF	TGTGCCAGCAGTTACTGGGGGACCCAGTACTTC
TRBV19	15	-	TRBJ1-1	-	CASSLARAVNTEAFF	TGTGCCAGTAGTCTCGCCAGGGCGGTTAACACTGAAGCTTTCTTT
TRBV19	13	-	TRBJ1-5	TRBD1	CATSGTGRQPQHF	TGTGCCACCAGCGGGACAGGGCGTCAGCCCCAGCATTTT
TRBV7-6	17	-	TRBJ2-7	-	CASSSPLTRASSYEQYF	TGTGCCAGCAGCTCTCCCCTGACACGGGCCAGCTCCTACGAGCAGTACTTC
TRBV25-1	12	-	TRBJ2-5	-	CASSVEEETQYF	TGTGCCAGCAGTGTAGAGGAAGAGACCCAGTACTTC
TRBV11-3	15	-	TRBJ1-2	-	CASSQGGQLFYGYTF	TGTGCCAGCAGCCAAGGGGGACAACTCTTCTATGGCTACACCTTC
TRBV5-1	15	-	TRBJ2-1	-	CASSEPTGDYSEQFF	TGCGCCAGCAGCGAACCTACTGGGGATTACAGTGAGCAGTTCTTC
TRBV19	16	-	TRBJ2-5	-	CASSIEGDRKQETQYF	TGTGCCAGTAGTATAGAGGGTGACAGAAAGCAAGAGACCCAGTACTTC
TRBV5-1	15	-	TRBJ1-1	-	CASSFIGGDNTEAFF	TGCGCCAGCAGCTTTATCGGGGGGGACAACACTGAAGCTTTCTTT
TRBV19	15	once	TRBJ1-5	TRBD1	CASSIKQGAGQPQHF	TGTGCCAGTAGTATCAAACAGGGGGCAGGTCAGCCCCAGCATTTT
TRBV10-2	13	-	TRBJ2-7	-	CASSEQGLSEQYF	TGCGCCAGCAGTGAACAGGGTCTATCCGAGCAGTACTTC
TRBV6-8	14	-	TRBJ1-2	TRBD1	CAIRGDRKGYGYTF	TGTGCCATCAGGGGGGACAGAAAGGGGTATGGCTACACCTTC
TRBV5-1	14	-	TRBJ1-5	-	CASSLEGIDQPQHF	TGCGCCAGCAGCTTGGAGGGAATCGATCAGCCCCAGCATTTT
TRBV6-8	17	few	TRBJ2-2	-	CASRPPRGSRYTGELFF	TGTGCCAGCAGGCCCCCAAGGGGTTCAAGGTACACCGGGGAGCTGTTTTTT
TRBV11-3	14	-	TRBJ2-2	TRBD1	CASSLGQPSGELFF	TGTGCCAGCAGCTTGGGACAGCCCTCCGGGGAGCTGTTTTTT
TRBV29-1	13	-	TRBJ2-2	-	CSVTRSTTGELFF	TGCAGCGTGACAAGATCAACGACCGGGGAGCTGTTTTTT
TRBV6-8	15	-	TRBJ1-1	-	CASSYVAGDSTEAFF	TGTGCCAGCAGTTACGTGGCAGGGGACTCCACTGAAGCTTTCTTT
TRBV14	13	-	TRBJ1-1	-	CASSQSGTWGAFF	TGTGCCAGCAGCCAATCAGGGACCTGGGGTGCTTTCTTT
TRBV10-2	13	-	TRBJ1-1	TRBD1	CASSDRGDSEAFF	TGCGCCAGCAGTGACAGGGGGGATTCTGAAGCTTTCTTT
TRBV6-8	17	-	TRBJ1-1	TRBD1	CASSYRRTGNMNTEAFF	TGTGCCAGCAGTTACCGACGGACAGGGAACATGAACACTGAAGCTTTCTTT
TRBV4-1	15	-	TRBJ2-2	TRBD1	CASSQDQGAPGELFF	TGCGCCAGCAGCCAAGATCAGGGGGCACCCGGGGAGCTGTTTTTT
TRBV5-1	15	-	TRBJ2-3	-	CASSPPQGSMDTQYF	TGCGCCAGCAGCCCGCCCCAGGGGAGCATGGATACGCAGTATTTT
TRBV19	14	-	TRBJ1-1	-	CASSIGQPNTEAFF	TGTGCCAGTAGTATAGGACAGCCGAACACTGAAGCTTTCTTT
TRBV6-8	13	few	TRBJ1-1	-	CATTITGATEAFF	TGTGCCACCACCATTACAGGAGCCACTGAAGCTTTCTTT
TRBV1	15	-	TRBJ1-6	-	CASSQDKARGSPLHF	TGCGCCAGCAGCCAAGACAAGGCCAGGGGTTCACCCCTCCACTTT
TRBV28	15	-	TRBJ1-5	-	CASSASGISNQPQHF	TGTGCCAGCAGTGCTTCAGGGATTAGCAATCAGCCCCAGCATTTT
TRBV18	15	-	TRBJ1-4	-	CASSPRVGDGEKLFF	TGTGCCAGCTCTCCGCGGGTGGGCGACGGGGAAAAACTGTTTTTT
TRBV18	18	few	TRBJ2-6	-	CASSPFDVQGPGANVLTF	TGTGCCAGCTCACCATTCGATGTGCAGGGTCCTGGGGCCAACGTCCTGACTTTC
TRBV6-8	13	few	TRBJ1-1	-	CASTGRRNTEAFF	TGTGCCAGCACCGGGAGAAGGAACACTGAAGCTTTCTTT